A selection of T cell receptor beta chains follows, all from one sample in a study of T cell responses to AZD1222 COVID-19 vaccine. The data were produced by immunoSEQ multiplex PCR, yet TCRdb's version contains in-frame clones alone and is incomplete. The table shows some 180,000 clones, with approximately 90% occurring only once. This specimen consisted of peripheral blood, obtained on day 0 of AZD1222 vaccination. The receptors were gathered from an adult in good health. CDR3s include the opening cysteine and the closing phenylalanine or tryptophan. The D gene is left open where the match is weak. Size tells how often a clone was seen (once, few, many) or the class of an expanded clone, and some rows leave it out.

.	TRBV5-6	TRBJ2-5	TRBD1	TGTGCCAGCAGCTTGGGGACAGGGGTCGCCCAAGAGACCCAGTACTTC	CASSLGTGVAQETQYF
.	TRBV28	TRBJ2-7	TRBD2	TGTGCCAGCACCACTAGCGGGAGGACGTACGAGCAGTACTTC	CASTTSGRTYEQYF
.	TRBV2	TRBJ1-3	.	TGTGCCAGCATGGAGGCCCTCTCTGGAAACACCATATATTTT	CASMEALSGNTIYF
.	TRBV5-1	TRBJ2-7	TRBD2	TGCGCCAGCAGCTCCCTAGCTAGCGGGGGCTACGAGCAGTACTTC	CASSSLASGGYEQYF
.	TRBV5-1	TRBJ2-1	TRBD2	TGCGCCAGCAGCTTGGAGCGGGATACCCCCTACAATGAGCAGTTCTTC	CASSLERDTPYNEQFF
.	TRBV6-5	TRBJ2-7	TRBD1	TGTGCCAGCAGTTACAGGCCGGGACAGAACTACGAGCAGTACTTC	CASSYRPGQNYEQYF
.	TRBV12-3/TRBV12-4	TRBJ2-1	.	TGTGCCAGCGCCGGGGAAATATACAATGAGCAGTTCTTC	CASAGEIYNEQFF
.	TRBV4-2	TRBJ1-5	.	TGTGCCAGCAGCCAAGAACAGTATAGCAATCAGCCCCAGCATTTT	CASSQEQYSNQPQHF
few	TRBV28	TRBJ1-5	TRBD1	TGTGCCAGCAGCAGGGGACAGGCTAATCAGCCCCAGCATTTT	CASSRGQANQPQHF
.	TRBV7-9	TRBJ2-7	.	TGTGCCAGCAGCCCCGATATAGGACAGAACTACGAGCAGTACTTC	CASSPDIGQNYEQYF
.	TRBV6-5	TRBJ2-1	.	TGTGCCAGCAGTTATTGGGGAGGTGAGCAGTTCTTC	CASSYWGGEQFF
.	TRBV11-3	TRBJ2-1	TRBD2	TGTGCCAGCAGCTTAGGGGATACTAGCGGGAGTCGGAATGAGCAGTTCTTC	CASSLGDTSGSRNEQFF
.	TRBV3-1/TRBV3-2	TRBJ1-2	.	TGTGCCAGCAGCCTTGGGGCTTCCTCTAACTATGGCTACACCTTC	CASSLGASSNYGYTF
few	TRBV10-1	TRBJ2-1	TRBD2	TGCGCCAGCAGTCGGACTAGCGGGGGCCCTAGCTCCTACAATGAGCAGTTCTTC	CASSRTSGGPSSYNEQFF
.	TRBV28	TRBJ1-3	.	TGTGCCAGCAGAGGGACACCCAACTCTGGAAACACCATATATTTT	CASRGTPNSGNTIYF
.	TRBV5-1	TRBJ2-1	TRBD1	TGCGCCAGCAGCTTGGGTGCCACAAGGACAGGTGAGCAGTTCTTC	CASSLGATRTGEQFF
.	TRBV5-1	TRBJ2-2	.	TGCGCCAGCAGTAATGAGGCCCTTTCGAACACCGGGGAGCTGTTTTTT	CASSNEALSNTGELFF
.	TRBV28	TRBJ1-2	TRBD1	TGTGCCAGCAGTTTAAAGGGGGCGGCAGGCTACACCTTC	CASSLKGAAGYTF
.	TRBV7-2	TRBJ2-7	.	TGTGCCAGCAGCTTAATTCAGGGGTCCTCCTACGAGCAGTACTTC	CASSLIQGSSYEQYF
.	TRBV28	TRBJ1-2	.	TGTGCCAGCAGTTTATATTCACCACAGACTTTCGGGTATGGCTACACCTTC	CASSLYSPQTFGYGYTF
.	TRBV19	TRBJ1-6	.	TGTGCCAGTAGTGCCGGGAGCTCCTATAATTCACCCCTCCACTTT	CASSAGSSYNSPLHF
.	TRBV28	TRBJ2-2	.	TGTGCCAGCAGCCCCTCGGCCGGGGAGCTGTTTTTT	CASSPSAGELFF
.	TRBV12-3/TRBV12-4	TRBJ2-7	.	TGTGCCAGCCGGCTGGCAGACTCCTACGAGCAGTACTTC	CASRLADSYEQYF
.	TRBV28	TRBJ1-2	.	TGTGCCAGCAGTTTATGGTCCACAGGCTACACCTTC	CASSLWSTGYTF
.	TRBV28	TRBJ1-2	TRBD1	TGTGCCAGCAGTTACAGGGGGGGCTACACCTTC	CASSYRGGYTF
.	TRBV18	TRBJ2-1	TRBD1	TGTGCCAGCTCACCGGGACAGGGATTCGGCGAGCAGTTCTTC	CASSPGQGFGEQFF
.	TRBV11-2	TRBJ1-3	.	TGTGCCAGCAGCTTAACTGGAAACACCATATATTTT	CASSLTGNTIYF
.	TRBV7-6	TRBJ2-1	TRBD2	TGTGCCAGCAGCTCCTCGGGGGGGAGAAGAAACAATGAGCAGTTCTTC	CASSSSGGRRNNEQFF
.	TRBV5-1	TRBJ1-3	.	TGCGCCAGCAGCTTGGATCCAGGGGCAGGGAGAGGAAACACCATATATTTT	CASSLDPGAGRGNTIYF
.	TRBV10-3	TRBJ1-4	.	TGTGCCATCAGTGAGGCGGGGGGTTCGGTAGGACGGAATGAAAAACTGTTTTTT	CAISEAGGSVGRNEKLFF
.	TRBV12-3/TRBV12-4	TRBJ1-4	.	TGTGCCAGCAGTTTAGGTGTGGTCGAAAAACTGTTTTTT	CASSLGVVEKLFF
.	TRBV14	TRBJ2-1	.	TGTGCCAGCAGCCAAGAACTTGGACGGCCCAATGAGCAGTTCTTC	CASSQELGRPNEQFF
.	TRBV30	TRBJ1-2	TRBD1	TGTGCCTGTGACAGGGGGCGGGTCTATGGCTACACCTTC	CACDRGRVYGYTF
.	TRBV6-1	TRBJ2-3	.	TGTGCCAGCAGTGAAATGCGCGGCACAGATACGCAGTATTTT	CASSEMRGTDTQYF
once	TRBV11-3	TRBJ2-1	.	TGTGCCAGCAGCTTAGGTATAAGCGGCCACAAGTTTATCAATGAGCAGTTCTTC	CASSLGISGHKFINEQFF
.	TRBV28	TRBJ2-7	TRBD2	TGTGCCAGCAGTTCTGAGGGGAGGGGCCCCTACGAGCAGTACTTC	CASSSEGRGPYEQYF
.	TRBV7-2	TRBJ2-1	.	TGTGCCAGCAGCTCGGCAGGATCCTACAATGAGCAGTTCTTC	CASSSAGSYNEQFF
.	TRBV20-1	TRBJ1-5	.	TGCAGTGCTAGTGGGGACCTATCCGGGACCGCCCAGCATTTT	CSASGDLSGTAQHF
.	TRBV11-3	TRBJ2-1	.	TGTGCCAGCAGCACGGGCTTTCATCCGTTCTTC	CASSTGFHPFF
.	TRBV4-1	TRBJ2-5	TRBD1	TGCGCCAGCAGCCAAGGCGGGACAGGGCGCGAGACCCAGTACTTC	CASSQGGTGRETQYF
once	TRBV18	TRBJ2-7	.	TGTGCCAGCTCACCACCCGGACAGCTGTTCTACGAGCAGTACTTC	CASSPPGQLFYEQYF